The 15 T cell receptor beta chains below all came from one sample that was sequenced in a study of blood T cells in healthy people across ages. A second PCR of roughly 7 to 11 cycles used a sample-barcoded 5' primer and a J-beta primer mix. TCRdb re-called the 5' RACE reads through MiXCR, storing one row per CDR3 protein. The table records about 1.5 million distinct CDR3 sequences, roughly 43% of them present only once. The material sequenced was blood. These receptors came from a woman aged 18-29 years in good health.

The chain employs TRBV20-1 and TRBJ1-5; TRBD1 matches at 7 bases. Per the germline V gene, CDR1 is DFQATT and CDR2 is SNEGSKA (reference sequence). The V segment lost 2 bases and the J segment 3 bases; nucleotides outside the gene matches: 7. This CDR3 spans 15 amino acids. The CDR3 coding sequence is TGCAGTGCTAGATCCGGGACAGACTACAATCAGCCCCAGCATTTT. Translated, it gives CSARSGTDYNQPQHF.

This clonotype came up a few times. The genes are TRBV27 and TRBJ1-6; D gene unclear. V lost 3 bases and J lost 7, with 7 bases in between. The germline V gene has CDR1 MNHEY and CDR2 SMNVEV (reference sequence). The length of the CDR3 is 13 residues. This chain's CDR3 is CASSFQDNSPLHF. DNA of the CDR3: TGTGCCAGCAGTTTTCAGGACAATTCACCCCTCCACTTT.

In nucleotides, the CDR3 is TGCGCCAGCAGCCAAGGAATGCTGGACACTGAAGCTTTCTTT. Protein: CASSQGMLDTEAFF. The chain combines TRBV4-1 with TRBJ1-1; D unclear. CDR1 is MGHRA, CDR2 YSYEKL, per germline. The CDR3 consists of 14 residues. The ends were cut back, 1 base at V and 3 bases at J, with 9 bases in the middle.

The V and J genes are TRBV27 and TRBJ1-4; 7 bases align to TRBD1. Germline V gene lookup returns CDR1 MNHEY and CDR2 SMNVEV (reference sequence). The CDR3 covers 14 residues. J lost 5 bases, V lost 6 bases, and 6 bases had no gene match. The CDR3 sequence is CASRRDRVNEKLFF. In nucleotides, the CDR3 is TGTGCCAGCAGGCGGGACAGAGTGAATGAAAAACTGTTTTTT. Full variable domain (outside the CDR3, taken from reference TRBV27 and TRBJ1-4): EAQVTQNPRYLITVTGKKLTVTCSQNMNHEYMSWYRQDPGLGLRQIYYSMNVEVTDKGDVPEGYKVSRKEKRNFPLILESPSPNQTSLYFCASRRDRVNEKLFFGSGTQLSVL.

The chain combines TRBV7-2 with TRBJ1-3; D is ambiguous. This CDR3 comprises 13 residues. Germline V CDR1 and CDR2: SGHTA, FQGNSA. Trimming shortened V by 2 bases and J by 9 bases, and 11 bases separated the two germline ends. CDR3 amino acids: CASSLRQARTIYF. Written as DNA, the CDR3 is TGTGCCAGCAGCTTACGGCAGGCCCGCACCATATATTTT.

The count of this clonotype is one. The chain has TRBV5-1 and TRBJ2-1; tentatively, D is TRBD1 (5 bases). Germline V lookup: CDR1 SGHRS, CDR2 YFSETQ. This CDR3 contains 14 residues. Trimming removed 0 bases at V and 7 bases at J, with 11 bases between. The CDR3 sequence is CASSLGPAGNEQFF. CDR3 nucleotides: TGCGCCAGCAGCTTGGGCCCGGCAGGGAATGAGCAGTTCTTC.

This clonotype occurred a few times. The rearrangement joins TRBV6-6 to TRBJ2-1, with TRBD2 matching over 12 bases. V was pared by 2 bases and J by 7 bases, with 6 bases of the junction left unmatched. The CDR3 has 16 amino acids. Germline assignment: CDR1 MNHNY and CDR2 SVGAGI (reference sequence). As DNA, the CDR3 is TGTGCCAGCAGTTACGGAACTAGCGGGGGGTTGAATGAGCAGTTCTTC. It encodes CASSYGTSGGLNEQFF.

This clonotype has more than one count but fewer than ten. A much bigger clone sits one base away, suggesting this may be a read error. V usage is TRBV7-2 and J usage is TRBJ2-7; D unclear. Germline CDR1 and CDR2: SGHTA and FQGNSA. The CDR3 is made up of 13 amino acids. Here the CDR3 reads CASSVATPFEQYF. The CDR3 nucleotides are TGTGCCAGCAGCGTAGCCACCCCCTTCGAGCAGTACTTC.

The chain recombines TRBV27 with TRBJ2-7, with 11 bases matching TRBD2. V lost 5 bases to trimming and J lost 2 bases; unmatched junction nucleotides: 5. The length of the CDR3 is 15 residues. Germline V gene data show CDR1 as MNHEY and CDR2 as SMNVEV (reference sequence). The CDR3 sequence is CASSPTSGSPYEQYF. The CDR3 nucleotides read TGTGCCAGCAGTCCCACTAGCGGGAGCCCCTACGAGCAGTACTTC.

About this clonotype: An end of the junction differs from the germline gene, which may be a read error. V gene TRBV12-3 or TRBV12-4 combines with J gene TRBJ1-2; D gene unclear. This CDR3 is 14 amino acids long. The CDR3 DNA sequence: TGTACCAGCAGTTTAGTATCGAGGTCCTATGGCTACACCTTC. Its translation is CTSSLVSRSYGYTF.

The gene calls are TRBV5-6 and TRBJ2-5; 10 nucleotides align to TRBD2. The J call may be in error: the DNA end matches TRBJ2-7 better. CDR3 length equals 18 residues. CDR1 is SGHDT, CDR2 YYEEEE, per germline. The CDR3 coding sequence is TGTGCCAGCAGCTCCCCAAGTTTAGCGGGAGGCCGCACCTACGAGCAGTACTTC. Translating it yields CASSSPSLAGGRTYEQYF.

This clonotype was recorded many times. The chain joins TRBV6-5 to TRBJ2-7; D remains unclear. Germline values: CDR1 MNHEY, CDR2 SVGAGI. Trimming took 1 base from V and 0 from J, leaving 4 bases between them. The CDR3 has 13 residues. CDR3 sequence: CASSYLSSYEQYF. The CDR3 nucleotides are TGTGCCAGCAGTTACTTGAGCTCCTACGAGCAGTACTTC.

The CDR3 DNA reads TGTGCCAGCAGCCTTTTGAGGGGACTGTTTTTT. It codes for CASSLLRGLFF. V gene TRBV21-1 combines with J gene TRBJ1-4; the table assigns TRBD1, which was not confirmed against the DNA. TRBV21-1 is designated a pseudogene. The CDR3 has 11 residues.

CDR3 loop: CASIQGRGPKYEKLFF. Written as DNA, the CDR3 is TGTGCCAGCATCCAAGGCAGGGGGCCCAAATATGAAAAACTGTTTTTT. The chain couples TRBV7-9 to TRBJ1-4, with 8 nucleotides matching TRBD1. The CDR3 contains 16 residues. J lost 6 bases, V lost 7 bases, and 13 bases had no gene match. Germline CDR1 reads SEHNR; CDR2 reads FQNEAQ (reference sequence).

This clonotype was observed a handful of times. The chain uses TRBV12-3 or TRBV12-4 and TRBJ1-6, with 9 bases matching TRBD1. This CDR3 region has 16 residues. Trimming at V came to 3 bases and at J to 7 bases, leaving 7 bases not matched to a gene. CDR3 bases: TGTGCCAGCAGTTTTCTTACAGGGGGCTCCAATTCACCCCTCCACTTT. This translates into CASSFLTGGSNSPLHF.